The 24 T cell receptor beta chains reported below all come from one sample, sequenced in a study of shared clonotypes between healthy human individuals. This table comes from immunoSEQ multiplex PCR, and its TCRdb copy is limited to in-frame clones, with some not included. The table records 520,000 or so clones, 70% to 80% of them present only once. Sequenced material: PBMCs. The receptors shown here come from a woman aged 40 to 49 in good health. Some clones in this sample may be carry-over from other donors' samples.

V gene TRBV5-1 combines with J gene TRBJ2-7; 10 bases fit TRBD1. CDR1 is SGHRS and CDR2 is YFSETQ in the germline V gene. The CDR3 is 14 residues long. The V and J ends lost 4 bases and 6 bases, in that order; junction bases with no gene match: 7. The CDR3 bases are TGCGCCAGCAGCGAGGGGACAGGGGAAATCGAGCAGTACTTC. Its translation: CASSEGTGEIEQYF.

The chain links TRBV4-3 to TRBJ1-2; D not certain. The CDR3 sequence is 13 residues long. Trimming cost V 0 bases and J 9 bases, with 11 bases left between them. CDR1 is LGHNA and CDR2 is YSLEER in the germline V gene. The CDR3 DNA is TGCGCCAGCAGCCAAGATGGGAGGTTTAGCTACACCTTC. This encodes CASSQDGRFSYTF.

J is TRBJ2-1 and V is TRBV6-5, with 12 bases aligning to TRBD2. The CDR3 sequence is 15 residues long. The V and J ends lost 6 bases and 5 bases, in that order; junction bases with no gene match: 5. Germline V CDR1 and CDR2: MNHEY, SVGAGI. The CDR3 spells CASSRTSGANNEQFF. As DNA, the CDR3 is TGTGCCAGCAGCAGGACTAGCGGGGCTAACAATGAGCAGTTCTTC.

The DNA of the CDR3 is TGCGCCAGCAGCCAAGGGGCGGGGGTTGGGGACTATGAGCAGTTCTTC. This translates into CASSQGAGVGDYEQFF. The chain uses TRBV4-3 and TRBJ2-1; TRBD2 aligns across 7 bases. The CDR3 consists of 16 residues. The V gene end was trimmed by 1 base and the J gene end by 8 bases; junction bases not matched to a gene: 11. The germline V gene has CDR1 LGHNA and CDR2 YSLEER.

V and J are TRBV6-6 and TRBJ1-4, with D unresolved. The CDR3 is 16 residues long. CDR1 MNHNY and CDR2 SVGAGI come from the germline V gene (reference sequence). The V and J ends lost 5 bases and 0 bases respectively, with 13 bases between them. CDR3 DNA: TGTGCCAGCAGTGGGTCCGGGATTGCAACTAATGAAAAACTGTTTTTT. Its translation is CASSGSGIATNEKLFF.

This sequence joins TRBV18 and TRBJ2-2; D remains ambiguous. V was pared by 3 bases and J by 3 bases, with 11 bases between. Germline lookup yields CDR1 KGHSH and CDR2 LQKENI. This CDR3 spans 15 amino acids. The CDR3 is CASSPGSSYTGELFF. CDR3 nucleotide sequence: TGTGCCAGCTCACCGGGCTCCAGTTACACCGGGGAGCTGTTTTTT.

This clone was observed a few times. The J gene is TRBJ2-7, the V gene TRBV7-2, with 9 bases that match TRBD2. The V gene's germline CDR1 is SGHTA and CDR2 FQGNSA. The CDR3 spans 15 residues. The J segment lost 6 bases and the V segment lost 5 bases, leaving 11 bases of the junction unmatched. CDR3 DNA: TGTGCCAGCAGCCTCCGACTAGCGGCCTATGGCGAGCAGTACTTC. Translated, it gives CASSLRLAAYGEQYF. The entire variable domain, with the rest obtained from reference TRBV7-2 and TRBJ2-7, is as follows: GAGVSQSPSNKVTEKGKDVELRCDPISGHTALYWYRQSLGQGLEFLIYFQGNSAPDKSGLPSDRFSAERTGGSVSTLTIQRTQQEDSAVYLCASSLRLAAYGEQYFGPGTRLTVT.

V and J are TRBV18 and TRBJ2-2; tentatively, D is TRBD2 (5 bases). V shed 4 bases and J shed 6 bases, with 15 bases lying between them. CDR1 is KGHSH, CDR2 LQKENI, per germline. The CDR3 loop spans 15 amino acids. CDR3 loop: CASSLRAGPAGELFF. The CDR3 DNA is TGTGCCAGCTCACTGCGTGCGGGTCCGGCCGGGGAGCTGTTTTTT.

The chain recombines TRBV15 with TRBJ2-1, with 8 bases matching TRBD1. The CDR3 loop spans 15 amino acids. Germline V gives CDR1 LNHNV, CDR2 YYDKDF (reference sequence). V trimming: 1 base; J trimming: 7 bases; junction bases outside the gene matches: 6. The CDR3 protein is CATSRAQGAMNEQFF. The CDR3 DNA reads TGTGCCACCAGCAGAGCGCAGGGGGCGATGAATGAGCAGTTCTTC.

The chain uses TRBV27 and TRBJ1-2, with D maybe TRBD1 (6 bases). The CDR3 contains 13 residues. V gave up 2 bases and J gave up 8 bases, with 12 bases separating them. The germline CDR1 and CDR2 sequences are MNHEY and SMNVEV (reference sequence). Here the CDR3 reads CASSLIGRGGYTF. For the CDR3, the DNA is TGTGCCAGCAGTTTAATTGGCAGGGGAGGCTACACCTTC.

V gene TRBV28 combines with J gene TRBJ2-7, with 8 nucleotides matching TRBD1. This CDR3 is built from 16 residues. J lost 1 base, V lost 4 bases, and 9 bases had no gene match. The germline CDR1 and CDR2 sequences are MDHEN and SYDVKM. The CDR3 is CASSSKAGTGSYEQYF. The CDR3 region has the DNA TGTGCCAGCAGTTCTAAAGCCGGGACAGGTTCCTACGAGCAGTACTTC.

The chain joins TRBV28 to TRBJ2-1; D is perhaps TRBD1 or TRBD2 (5 bases each). The CDR3 is made up of 15 amino acids. Germline loops: CDR1 MDHEN, CDR2 SYDVKM. V gave up 5 bases and J gave up 4 bases, with 15 bases separating them. CDR3 DNA: TGTGCCAGCAGTCCCCTGGGGGTAGGGTACAATGAGCAGTTCTTC. Residues: CASSPLGVGYNEQFF.

This chain connects TRBV27 to TRBJ2-4; D gene uncertain. Germline V gene lookup returns CDR1 MNHEY and CDR2 SMNVEV (reference sequence). The V end lost 8 bases, the J end lost 4 bases, and 15 bases lay between the germline ends. The CDR3 consists of 14 residues. This CDR3 is CASVRILKKNIQYF. CDR3 DNA: TGTGCCAGCGTACGAATTCTGAAGAAAAACATTCAGTACTTC.

This chain links TRBV5-1 with TRBJ2-7; D is perhaps TRBD2 (6 bases). The V end lost 4 bases, the J end lost 2 bases, and 19 bases lay between the germline ends. Per the germline V gene, CDR1 is SGHRS and CDR2 is YFSETQ. The CDR3 has 16 amino acids. In DNA form, the CDR3 reads TGCGCCAGCAGCGCCCCGCACCGGGACTCAACCTACGAGCAGTACTTC. Translated, it gives CASSAPHRDSTYEQYF.

The V and J genes are TRBV21-1 and TRBJ1-2; TRBD1, the table's D call, lacks a check against the DNA. TRBV21-1 is tagged as a pseudogene. The CDR3 is 13 amino acids. The CDR3 sequence: CASRTGCSYGYTF. Here the CDR3 DNA reads TGTGCCAGCCGGACAGGGTGTAGCTATGGCTACACCTTC.

The chain couples TRBV19 to TRBJ2-3; 7 nucleotides agree with TRBD1. The CDR3 loop spans 12 amino acids. V lost 4 bases to trimming and J lost 14 bases; unmatched junction nucleotides: 9. Germline values: CDR1 LNHDA, CDR2 SQIVND (reference sequence). CDR3 amino acids: CASSRGTVEAYF. The CDR3 DNA reads as TGTGCCAGTAGTAGAGGGACAGTGGAGGCGTATTTT.

The chain couples TRBV27 to TRBJ2-6; the D call may be TRBD1 or TRBD2 (6 bases each). In germline, CDR1 is MNHEY, CDR2 SMNVEV (reference sequence). Trimming took off 1 base at V and 3 bases at J, with 13 bases between the two ends. This CDR3 region has 17 residues. CDR3 sequence: CASSLWGRGLGANVLTF. CDR3 DNA: TGTGCCAGCAGTTTATGGGGTCGGGGGCTTGGGGCCAACGTCCTGACTTTC.

Here the CDR3 DNA reads TGTGCCAGCAGCCAAAATCGGGCGTTTACCCAAGAGACCCAGTACTTC. Its translation: CASSQNRAFTQETQYF. The V and J genes are TRBV4-2 and TRBJ2-5; D not resolved. The CDR3 totals 16 residues. The germline gives CDR1 LGHNA, CDR2 YNFKEQ. Trimming stripped 2 bases from V and 1 base from J, with 14 bases between.

The chain employs TRBV28 and TRBJ2-1; 10 bases are a match to TRBD2. The V and J ends lost 7 bases and 0 bases, in that order; junction bases with no gene match: 3. Germline V lookup: CDR1 MDHEN, CDR2 SYDVKM. The CDR3 is made up of 15 amino acids. The CDR3 here is CASTSSGSSYNEQFF. In DNA form, the CDR3 reads TGTGCCAGCACCTCTAGCGGGAGCTCCTACAATGAGCAGTTCTTC.

The sample holds a few counts of this clone. The sample contains more than one DNA sequence encoding this CDR3. The rearrangement joins TRBV7-7 to TRBJ1-1; no clear D gene. The germline gives CDR1 SSHAT, CDR2 FNYEAQ (reference sequence). V was shortened by 1 base and J by 2 bases, with 5 bases between the two germline ends. The CDR3 runs 13 residues. In DNA form, the CDR3 reads TGTGCCAGCAGCTTAGGACAAAACACTGAAGCTTTCTTT. As protein: CASSLGQNTEAFF.

This clone appeared a few times. The V and J genes are TRBV4-2 and TRBJ2-7, with D tentatively TRBD1 (5 bases). Germline CDR1 reads LGHNA; CDR2 reads YNFKEQ. This CDR3 spans 14 amino acids. Trimming took 0 bases from V and 1 from J, leaving 7 bases between them. CDR3 region: CASSQETDSYEQYF. The DNA of the CDR3 is TGTGCCAGCAGCCAAGAGACAGATTCCTACGAGCAGTACTTC.

The chain carries TRBV29-1 and TRBJ1-4, with D maybe TRBD1 (6 bases). CDR1 is SQVTM and CDR2 is ANQGSEA in the germline V gene. This CDR3 is built from 13 residues. Trimming removed 3 bases from V and 5 bases from J, with 10 bases in between. The CDR3 region has the DNA TGCAGCGTTGAGGGACAAACAAATGAAAAACTGTTTTTT. Protein product: CSVEGQTNEKLFF. The full variable domain, rest sourced from reference TRBV29-1 and TRBJ1-4, is SAVISQKPSRDICQRGTSLTIQCQVDSQVTMMFWYRQQPGQSLTLIATANQGSEATYESGFVIDKFPISRPNLTFSTLTVSNMSPEDSSIYLCSVEGQTNEKLFFGSGTQLSVL.

The chain recombines TRBV19 with TRBJ1-2; D is possibly TRBD1 (5 bases). Germline V lookup: CDR1 LNHDA, CDR2 SQIVND (reference sequence). This CDR3 has 17 amino acids. The germline V and J ends were trimmed by 5 bases and 5 bases, with 24 bases remaining between them. The CDR3 DNA sequence: TGTGCCAGTAGTGGTGGTTTGGTCGCAGGGAGCTTTTATGGCTACACCTTC. Encoded protein: CASSGGLVAGSFYGYTF.

Turning to this clone: With a much larger clone just one base away, this may be a read error. V is TRBV4-2 and J is TRBJ1-1, with a possible D match to TRBD1 (5 bases). CDR3 length equals 15 residues. Germline V gene sequence: CDR1 LGHNA, CDR2 YNFKEQ. The DNA for the CDR3 is TGTGCCAGCAGCAAAGATGGGACGGGGAACACTGAAGCTTTCTTT. Amino acid sequence: CASSKDGTGNTEAFF.